These 30 T cell receptor beta chains originate from one sample sequenced in a study of T cells in Graves' hyperthyroidism and ophthalmopathy. Amplification yielded TCR beta CDR3 regions, with RNA transcripts as the source. The TCR CDR3 first-round RT-PCR relied on the HTBI primer set. Via MiXCR, TCRdb re-called the multiplex PCR reads, giving one row per CDR3 protein. The data contain 550,000 to 650,000 distinct CDR3 sequences, about 15% of them singletons. Sequenced input: blood. The source of these receptors is a woman aged 30 to 39 with Graves' hyperthyroidism that later progressed to Graves' ophthalmopathy.

V gene TRBV11-3 combines with J gene TRBJ2-7, with D unclear. Germline assignment: CDR1 SGHNT and CDR2 YENEEA. Trimming cost V 4 bases and J 3 bases, with 7 bases left between them. The CDR3 loop spans 12 amino acids. The CDR3 coding sequence is TGTGCCAGCAGCTCCCCCAACTACGAGCAGTACTTC. It codes for CASSSPNYEQYF. Supplemented by reference TRBV11-3 and TRBJ2-7, the full variable domain reads EAGVVQSPRYKIIEKKQPVAFWCNPISGHNTLYWYLQNLGQGPELLIRYENEEAVDDSQLPKDRFSAERLKGVDSTLKIQPAELGDSAVYLCASSSPNYEQYFGPGTRLTVT.

This clonotype was seen a handful of times. The rearrangement links TRBV7-8 to TRBJ2-7; D may be TRBD1 (6 bases). V was clipped by 4 bases and J by 3 bases, with 13 bases between them. Germline CDR1 is SGHVS and CDR2 is FQNEAQ. This CDR3 spans 14 amino acids. This CDR3 is CASSSQWDNYEQYF. The CDR3 bases are TGTGCCAGCAGCTCCCAGTGGGACAACTACGAGCAGTACTTC.

This clonotype showed up many times. The chain carries TRBV29-1 and TRBJ1-6; D remains ambiguous. Trimming left V 7 bases short and J 8 bases short, with 15 bases between. Germline lookup yields CDR1 SQVTM and CDR2 ANQGSEA. The CDR3 extends over 13 amino acids. The CDR3 protein is CSAGTGRDSPLHF. CDR3 nucleotide sequence: TGCAGCGCTGGAACGGGTCGTGATTCACCCCTCCACTTT.

A word on this clonotype: A single base separates this from a much larger clone, so it may be a read error. The CDR3: CASSLNWRGGGTETFF. The CDR3 region has the DNA TGCGCCAGCAGCTTGAATTGGAGGGGAGGGGGCACTGAAACTTTCTTT. The chain carries TRBV5-1 and TRBJ1-1, with 7 bases identical to TRBD1. The V gene's germline CDR1 is SGHRS and CDR2 YFSETQ. The CDR3 consists of 16 residues.

This clonotype appeared a few times. V is TRBV12-3 or TRBV12-4 and J is TRBJ2-2, with TRBD2 matching over 14 bases. The CDR3 consists of 17 residues. V trimming: 6 bases; J trimming: 6 bases; junction bases outside the gene matches: 9. CDR3 protein: CASSHGTSGSLPGELFF. DNA for the CDR3: TGTGCCAGCAGCCACGGGACTAGCGGGAGTTTACCCGGGGAGCTGTTTTTT.

This clonotype has at least ten counts. The V gene is TRBV2, the J gene TRBJ2-5, with 10 bases fitting TRBD2. Germline V gene data show CDR1 as SNHLY and CDR2 as FYNNEI. This CDR3 is built from 14 residues. Unmatched junction bases numbered 7, after V lost 7 bases and J lost 5 bases. The CDR3 region is CASKVLAGEETQYF. The CDR3 coding sequence is TGTGCCAGCAAGGTCCTAGCGGGAGAGGAGACCCAGTACTTC. The full variable domain, its missing parts supplied by reference TRBV2 and TRBJ2-5, is EPEVTQTPSHQVTQMGQEVILRCVPISNHLYFYWYRQILGQKVEFLVSFYNNEISEKSEIFDDQFSVERPDGSNFTLKIRSTKLEDSAMYFCASKVLAGEETQYFGPGTRLLVL.

This clonotype occurred many times. This chain connects TRBV19 to TRBJ2-3, with D hard to call. This CDR3 is 15 amino acids long. Trimming took 3 bases from V and 0 from J, leaving 10 bases between them. CDR1 LNHDA and CDR2 SQIVND come from the germline V gene (reference sequence). The CDR3 sequence: CASSMPRLSTDTQYF. The DNA for the CDR3 is TGTGCCAGTAGTATGCCCAGGCTTAGCACAGATACGCAGTATTTT.

CDR3 loop: CATAGGLAGPETQYF. The CDR3 coding sequence is TGTGCCACTGCAGGCGGACTAGCGGGCCCTGAGACCCAGTACTTC. The chain recombines TRBV25-1 with TRBJ2-5, with 11 bases that match TRBD2. CDR1 is MGHDK, CDR2 SYGVNS, per germline. The CDR3 contains 15 residues. V lost 10 bases and J lost 5; bases outside the gene matches: 12.

This clonotype has ten or more counts. The chain links TRBV19 to TRBJ1-1; 7 nucleotides line up with TRBD1. Germline V CDR1 and CDR2: LNHDA, SQIVND (reference sequence). The CDR3 runs to 11 residues. J gave up 5 bases and V 10 bases, and 4 bases lay outside the gene matches. The CDR3 DNA reads as TGTGCCATACAACAGGGGACTGAAGCTTTCTTT. It codes for CAIQQGTEAFF.

The chain joins TRBV10-3 to TRBJ1-1; no clear D. Looked up from germline, CDR1 is ENHRY and CDR2 is SYGVKD. V shed 0 bases and J shed 11 bases, with 16 bases lying between them. The CDR3 has 14 amino acids. CDR3 protein: CAISESSAPNVAFF. The CDR3 DNA reads as TGTGCCATCAGTGAGTCTTCAGCCCCGAACGTGGCTTTCTTT.

This clonotype was counted ten times or more. The rearrangement joins TRBV6-1 to TRBJ1-1, with no clear D. Trimming cost V 4 bases and J 4 bases, with 10 bases left between them. The CDR3 runs to 13 residues. Germline CDR1 and CDR2: MNHNS and SASEGT. The CDR3 nucleotides are TGTGCCAGCAGTGCAGCGGAGGGCACTGAAGCTTTCTTT. Amino acid sequence: CASSAAEGTEAFF.

This clonotype was recorded at least ten times. The chain links TRBV24-1 to TRBJ2-7; 7 nucleotides line up with TRBD1. J lost 0 bases, V lost 2 bases, and 6 bases had no gene match. Germline values: CDR1 KGHDR, CDR2 SFDVKD. This CDR3 has 16 residues. The CDR3 loop is CATSDSGQSASYEQYF. The CDR3 nucleotides read TGTGCCACCAGTGATTCGGGACAGTCGGCCTCCTACGAGCAGTACTTC.

In this sample, this clonotype turned up many times. CDR3 protein: CATRLADQETQYF. The CDR3 nucleotides are TGTGCCACCCGACTAGCAGACCAAGAGACCCAGTACTTC. The chain recombines TRBV6-1 with TRBJ2-5; 7 bases fit TRBD2. Germline CDR1 is MNHNS and CDR2 is SASEGT. The V gene end was trimmed by 10 bases and the J gene end by 0 bases; junction bases not matched to a gene: 5. CDR3 size: 13 residues.

Ten or more counts support this clonotype. The rearrangement links TRBV20-1 to TRBJ1-1; no firm D call. This CDR3 region has 12 residues. Deletions cut 3 bases from V and 1 base from J, with 6 bases between. CDR1 is DFQATT, CDR2 SNEGSKA, per germline (reference sequence). CDR3 in DNA: TGCAGTGCTAGCCCGGAGAACACTGAAGCTTTCTTT. Translation gives CSASPENTEAFF.

This clonotype was seen many times. CDR3 DNA: TGTGCCAGCAGTGGTCTGCGGAGCACAGATACGCAGTATTTT. It is translated as CASSGLRSTDTQYF. The J gene is TRBJ2-3, the V gene TRBV2; D is uncertain. The CDR3 is 14 residues long. Trimming removed 4 bases at V and 0 bases at J, with 8 bases between. Germline loops: CDR1 SNHLY, CDR2 FYNNEI. Combining the CDR3 with reference TRBV2 and TRBJ2-3 gives the whole variable domain EPEVTQTPSHQVTQMGQEVILRCVPISNHLYFYWYRQILGQKVEFLVSFYNNEISEKSEIFDDQFSVERPDGSNFTLKIRSTKLEDSAMYFCASSGLRSTDTQYFGPGTRLTVL.

This clonotype was counted many times. The rearrangement uses TRBV11-2 and TRBJ2-3, with a possible D match to TRBD2 (6 bases). Germline-derived CDR1 and CDR2 are SGHAT and FQNNGV. The CDR3 spans 14 residues. Trimming removed 3 bases from V and 1 base from J, with 8 bases in between. CDR3 amino acids: CASSFPSGTDTQYF. As DNA, the CDR3 is TGTGCCAGCAGCTTCCCTAGCGGCACAGATACGCAGTATTTT. Filled out from reference TRBV11-2 and TRBJ2-3, the complete variable domain reads EAGVAQSPRYKIIEKRQSVAFWCNPISGHATLYWYQQILGQGPKLLIQFQNNGVVDDSQLPKDRFSAERLKGVDSTLKIQPAKLEDSAVYLCASSFPSGTDTQYFGPGTRLTVL.

In its sample, this clonotype was seen many times. This chain uses TRBV30 with TRBJ1-1, with D uncertain. Germline CDR1 reads GTSNPN; CDR2 reads SVGIG (reference sequence). CDR3 length equals 13 residues. Trimming removed 4 bases at V and 0 bases at J, with 9 bases between. The CDR3 DNA reads as TGTGCCTGGACCAAGGGCATGAACACTGAAGCTTTCTTT. It is translated as CAWTKGMNTEAFF. The full variable domain, its missing parts supplied by reference TRBV30 and TRBJ1-1, is SQTIHQWPATLVQPVGSPLSLECTVEGTSNPNLYWYRQAAGRGLQLLFYSVGIGQISSEVPQNLSASRPQDRQFILSSKKLLLSDSGFYLCAWTKGMNTEAFFGQGTRLTVV.

The CDR3 coding sequence is TGTGCCAGCAGTTACTCAGCGACCCGTACCGGAAACACCATATATTTT. Amino acid sequence: CASSYSATRTGNTIYF. The V call is TRBV6-5, the J call TRBJ1-3; D is ambiguous. The CDR3 covers 16 residues. The germline CDR1 and CDR2 sequences are MNHEY and SVGAGI. V was trimmed by 0 bases and J by 4 bases, leaving 13 bases between them.

The table lists this clonotype with many counts. The rearrangement links TRBV11-2 to TRBJ2-4, with a possible D match to TRBD2 (6 bases). This CDR3 has 15 residues. V dropped 5 bases and J dropped 0 bases, with 11 bases sitting between them. Germline CDR1 is SGHAT and CDR2 is FQNNGV. The CDR3 sequence: CASSPPGLAKNIQYF. CDR3 DNA: TGTGCCAGCAGCCCGCCGGGACTAGCCAAAAACATTCAGTACTTC.

This clonotype was seen at least ten times. The chain recombines TRBV6-2 or TRBV6-3 with TRBJ2-1, with 12 bases matching TRBD2. The CDR3 runs 15 residues. V shed 2 bases and J 10 bases; nucleotides not matched to a gene: 6. Germline V gene sequence: CDR1 MNHEY, CDR2 SVGEGT. CDR3 sequence (DNA): TGTGCCAGCAGTTACGTGACTAGCGGGAGACACGAGCAGTTCTTC. This codes for CASSYVTSGRHEQFF.

The V gene is TRBV11-3, the J gene TRBJ2-1; 8 bases align to TRBD2. Unmatched junction bases numbered 6, after V lost 5 bases and J lost 9 bases. Germline V gene lookup returns CDR1 SGHNT and CDR2 YENEEA. The CDR3 is made up of 13 amino acids. In nucleotides, the CDR3 is TGTGCCAGCAGCACCGGGACTAGGGGTGAGCAGTTCTTC. Amino acid sequence: CASSTGTRGEQFF.

This clonotype has ten or more counts. The V and J genes are TRBV10-3 and TRBJ1-6; D ambiguous. This CDR3 is built from 13 residues. V was clipped by 2 bases and J by 6 bases, with 5 bases between them. Germline values: CDR1 ENHRY, CDR2 SYGVKD. For the CDR3, the DNA is TGTGCCATCAGTGAGCGGAGTAATTCACCCCTCCACTTT. Translation gives CAISERSNSPLHF.

This clonotype was seen ten or more times. V and J are TRBV24-1 and TRBJ2-7; D not resolved. This CDR3 spans 13 amino acids. Germline values: CDR1 KGHDR, CDR2 SFDVKD. The V and J ends lost 6 bases and 2 bases respectively, with 10 bases between them. The CDR3 spells CATSNGLPYEQYF. CDR3 in DNA: TGTGCCACCAGTAATGGCCTCCCCTACGAGCAGTACTTC.

This clonotype was picked up a small number of times. The chain links TRBV5-5 to TRBJ2-1; TRBD2 matches 12 bases. The CDR3 length is 16 residues. Unmatched junction bases numbered 6, after V lost 4 bases and J lost 4 bases. Looked up from germline, CDR1 is SGHKS and CDR2 is YYEKEE (reference sequence). CDR3 bases: TGTGCCAGCAGCATCGATCTAGCGGGAGGGTACAATGAGCAGTTCTTC. Its translation: CASSIDLAGGYNEQFF.

This clonotype has a count of ten or more. V and J are TRBV2 and TRBJ1-1; D not resolved. Trimming stripped 4 bases from V and 1 base from J, with 10 bases between. Germline assignment: CDR1 SNHLY and CDR2 FYNNEI. CDR3 length: 14 amino acids. The CDR3 loop is CASSVAGWNTEAFF. CDR3 DNA: TGTGCCAGCAGTGTGGCCGGTTGGAACACTGAAGCTTTCTTT.

The V call is TRBV18, the J call TRBJ2-7; D ambiguous. V was pared by 0 bases and J by 4 bases, with 13 bases between. The CDR3 contains 15 residues. CDR1 is KGHSH, CDR2 LQKENI, per germline. As DNA, the CDR3 is TGTGCCAGCTCACCACCGACATCCGGCGAGTACGAGCAGTACTTC. This encodes CASSPPTSGEYEQYF. Combining the CDR3 with reference TRBV18 and TRBJ2-7 gives the whole variable domain NAGVMQNPRHLVRRRGQEARLRCSPMKGHSHVYWYRQLPEEGLKFMVYLQKENIIDESGMPKERFSAEFPKEGPSILRIQQVVRGDSAAYFCASSPPTSGEYEQYFGPGTRLTVT.

This clonotype has ten or more counts. V usage is TRBV20-1 and J usage is TRBJ1-6, with D possibly being TRBD1 (5 bases). The CDR3 is 14 amino acids. Germline CDR1 is DFQATT and CDR2 is SNEGSKA (reference sequence). Trimming pared 3 bases from V and 7 bases from J, leaving 13 bases between. CDR3 in amino acids: CSARKGLTNSPLHF. The CDR3 nucleotides read TGCAGTGCTAGGAAGGGACTGACGAATTCACCCCTCCACTTT.

In its sample, this clonotype was seen many times. The chain recombines TRBV2 with TRBJ2-1; 7 bases agree with TRBD1. This CDR3 contains 14 residues. Trimming at V came to 6 bases and at J to 1 base, leaving 3 bases not matched to a gene. Per the germline V gene, CDR1 is SNHLY and CDR2 is FYNNEI. The CDR3 DNA follows: TGTGCCAGCAGAGGGACAGCTTCCTACAATGAGCAGTTCTTC. Encoded protein: CASRGTASYNEQFF.

In the case of this clonotype: Since no conserved phenylalanine or tryptophan closes the CDR3, a read error is the likely cause. This chain uses TRBV7-2 with TRBJ2-7; TRBD2 aligns across 13 bases. After removal of 4 bases from V and 5 bases from J, the junction contained 2 bases not matched to a gene. The CDR3 loop spans 14 amino acids. Germline CDR1 and CDR2: SGHTA and FQGNSA. The CDR3 DNA reads TGTGCCAGCAGCTCGGGACTAGCGGGAAACGAGCAGTACATC. This sequence encodes CASSSGLAGNEQYI.

There are many counts of this clonotype. This sequence joins TRBV11-2 and TRBJ2-5; D might be TRBD1 (6 bases). Germline-derived CDR1 and CDR2 are SGHAT and FQNNGV. V gave up 4 bases and J gave up 1 base, with 7 bases separating them. The CDR3 runs 13 residues. DNA of the CDR3: TGTGCCAGCAGCTGGACAGCCCAAGAGACCCAGTACTTC. This translates into CASSWTAQETQYF.